The present T cell receptor beta chain was sequenced within a study of cytomegalovirus exposure and HLA in healthy donors. As to this clone: As yet, its antigen is unknown.

Broader study findings: Most TCR sequences were seen very rarely across donors, but some public TCRs occurred in many. Cytomegalovirus association was listed for approximately 160 TCR beta chains.

In germline, CDR1 is MNHEY, CDR2 SVGAGI. The germline V and J ends were trimmed by 7 bases and 0 bases, with 10 bases remaining between them. This CDR3 has 13 amino acids. The primer mix had 60 Vbeta and 13 Jbeta primers. Assay: immunoSEQ multiplex PCR; the TCRdb copy retains only in-frame clones and omits some. The sample lists 80,000 to 130,000 clones; over 60% were seen once. This clonotype was sampled from a female donor in good health and CMV-seropositive. Sequences were obtained from PBMCs. This chain uses TRBV6-5 with TRBJ2-7; a weak D match, TRBD2 (6 bases). The CDR3 protein is CASKQTSSYEQYF. CDR3 DNA: TGTGCCAGCAAGCAGACTAGCTCCTACGAGCAGTACTTC.